This T cell receptor beta chain was observed in a study of cytotoxic CD8 clonotypes in ibrutinib-treated CLL. Findings and caveats of the study: Timing of sampling differed between sustained-remission and progressing patients. While tracking circulating CD8+ T-cell counts, baseline clonality exceeded that of age-matched healthy donors.

To note about this clone: The antigen remains unidentified.

V shed 10 bases and J 3 bases; nucleotides not matched to a gene: 14. Germline CDR1 SNHLY, CDR2 FYNNEI. The CDR3 has 16 amino acids. The assay was immunoSEQ multiplex PCR, and TCRdb's table has in-frame clones only and misses some. There are approximately 25,000 clones in the sample; 55% to 70% occur only once, and 51% lies in the top ten. The receptor was isolated from a human donor with chronic lymphocytic leukemia. The material sequenced was PBMCs, taken at disease progression, from a patient treated with ibrutinib. V usage is TRBV2 and J usage is TRBJ2-1; 8 bases line up with TRBD1. The CDR3 region has the DNA TGTGCCACTAAGACAGGGGCAGGGGCCTTCTACAATGAGCAGTTCTTC. It codes for CATKTGAGAFYNEQFF.